This passage covers 24 T cell receptor beta chains from one sample sequenced in a study of monozygotic twins with inflammatory bowel disease (dated by TCRdb to the late 2010s). Libraries were constructed by 5' RACE. The sequencer was an Illumina HiSeq 2500. TCRdb reanalyzed the reads, keeping one entry per CDR3 protein sequence and omitting DNA. The sample's own table lists more than 85,000 distinct CDR3 sequences. Together, the top ten hold over 10% of the sample. Source material: blood. The receptor set was obtained from a human donor with ulcerative colitis or Crohn's disease, or a healthy co-twin of an affected twin (not recorded which).

The chain employs TRBV28 and TRBJ2-3; TCRdb indicates TRBD2, and absent DNA this call remains unverified. Germline-derived CDR1 and CDR2 are MDHEN and SYDVKM. The CDR3 totals 14 residues. The CDR3 sequence: CASTVRGLDDTQYF.

This chain connects TRBV28 to TRBJ2-7. Germline V CDR1 and CDR2: MDHEN, SYDVKM. The CDR3 runs to 12 residues. The CDR3 loop reads CASSLGIYEQYF.

V gene TRBV19 combines with J gene TRBJ1-2; the TCRdb D gene call, TRBD1, has no DNA to confirm it. Germline V gene lookup returns CDR1 LNHDA and CDR2 SQIVND (reference sequence). This CDR3 comprises 17 residues. The CDR3 is CASSSLIGGGANYGYTF.

V gene TRBV7-3 combines with J gene TRBJ2-1; no DNA is available, so the TRBD1 call from TCRdb remains unchecked. Germline V gives CDR1 SGHTA, CDR2 FQGTGA. There are 14 residues in the CDR3. CDR3 region: CASSLGGPGNEQFF.

The chain employs TRBV5-1 and TRBJ1-2; TCRdb outputs TRBD1, but without DNA this stays unchecked. Germline CDR1 SGHRS, CDR2 YFSETQ. The CDR3 runs to 14 residues. CDR3 sequence: CASSIGSPGYGYTF. The variable domain in full, with the rest retrieved from reference TRBV5-1 and TRBJ1-2, is KAGVTQTPRYLIKTRGQQVTLSCSPISGHRSVSWYQQTPGQGLQFLFEYFSETQRNKGNFPGRFSGRQFSNSRSEMNVSTLELGDSALYLCASSIGSPGYGYTFGSGTRLTVV.

This sequence joins TRBV5-1 and TRBJ1-4. Germline V gives CDR1 SGHRS, CDR2 YFSETQ. This CDR3 comprises 15 residues. The CDR3 is CASSLVAGVNEKLFF.

The V call is TRBV5-1, the J call TRBJ1-1. Germline CDR1 reads SGHRS; CDR2 reads YFSETQ. This CDR3 has 14 residues. The CDR3 region is CASSWGERNTEAFF.

The genes are TRBV14 and TRBJ1-1; there is no DNA to check the TCRdb D call of TRBD1. The CDR3 has 13 amino acids. The V gene's germline CDR1 is SGHDN and CDR2 FVKESK. CDR3 in amino acids: CASSRDRGQGAFF.

The chain uses TRBV7-9 and TRBJ1-1; the D call of TRBD1 rests on TCRdb alone, since no DNA is present to check it. The CDR3 sequence is 16 residues long. Germline CDR1 and CDR2: SEHNR and FQNEAQ (reference sequence). The CDR3 reads CASTPGTGRLVTEAFF. The variable domain in full, completed from reference TRBV7-9 and TRBJ1-1, reads DTGVSQNPRHKITKRGQNVTFRCDPISEHNRLYWYRQTLGQGPEFLTYFQNEAQLEKSRLLSDRFSAERPKGSFSTLEIQRTEQGDSAMYLCASTPGTGRLVTEAFFGQGTRLTVV.

This sequence joins TRBV27 and TRBJ2-5. CDR1 is MNHEY and CDR2 is SMNVEV in the germline V gene (reference sequence). The CDR3 is 12 amino acids. CDR3 region: CASRSRLETQYF.

This chain connects TRBV18 to TRBJ2-1; lacking DNA, the TRBD1 call made by TCRdb goes unchecked. The CDR3 is made up of 12 amino acids. Per the germline V gene, CDR1 is KGHSH and CDR2 is LQKENI. The CDR3 here is CASSDSGHEQFF. The variable domain in full, with the rest retrieved from reference TRBV18 and TRBJ2-1, is NAGVMQNPRHLVRRRGQEARLRCSPMKGHSHVYWYRQLPEEGLKFMVYLQKENIIDESGMPKERFSAEFPKEGPSILRIQQVVRGDSAAYFCASSDSGHEQFFGPGTRLTVL.

The CDR3 spells CASSLQPLGGDTQYF. The V gene is TRBV27, the J gene TRBJ2-3; TCRdb picks TRBD1, but there is no DNA to check that call. CDR3 length equals 15 residues. Germline V gene data show CDR1 as MNHEY and CDR2 as SMNVEV (reference sequence).

The chain is built from TRBV6-1 and TRBJ2-7; TCRdb calls TRBD2, which cannot be checked without DNA. The CDR3 length is 15 residues. The germline V gene encodes CDR1 MNHNS and CDR2 SASEGT. CDR3 region: CASSTGLATPREQYF.

V is TRBV6-1 and J is TRBJ2-6; the D gene TCRdb calls, TRBD2, cannot be checked with no DNA. The germline gives CDR1 MNHNS, CDR2 SASEGT. CDR3 length: 15 amino acids. The chain's CDR3 is CASSTDYSGANVLTF.

This rearrangement joins TRBV28 to TRBJ2-7; TCRdb names TRBD2, which stays unverified in the absence of DNA. The V gene's germline CDR1 is MDHEN and CDR2 SYDVKM. This CDR3 contains 14 residues. CDR3: CASSLGPQFYEQYF.

The chain combines TRBV4-1 with TRBJ2-7; as DNA is missing, the TRBD1 call by TCRdb cannot be tested. This CDR3 comprises 16 residues. Germline V gene sequence: CDR1 MGHRA, CDR2 YSYEKL. CDR3 in amino acids: CASSRPPGQGIYEQYF.

The rearrangement links TRBV12-3 or TRBV12-4 to TRBJ1-1; checking the TCRdb D call of TRBD1 is not possible without DNA. The CDR3 sequence is 14 residues long. CDR3 region: CASSFMGVNTEAFF.

V gene TRBV7-9 combines with J gene TRBJ2-3; TCRdb selects TRBD1, and the lack of DNA leaves this call unchecked. The CDR3 spans 16 residues. In germline, CDR1 is SEHNR, CDR2 FQNEAQ (reference sequence). The CDR3 is CASSLALGGSADTQYF.

The chain links TRBV7-6 to TRBJ2-7; checking the TCRdb D call of TRBD1 is not possible without DNA. CDR1 SGHVS and CDR2 FNYEAQ come from the germline V gene. The CDR3 totals 13 residues. This chain's CDR3 is CASSSVQTYEQYF.

The chain joins TRBV29-1 to TRBJ2-3. The V gene's germline CDR1 is SQVTM and CDR2 ANQGSEA. The CDR3 is 12 amino acids. The CDR3 reads CSVGGSTDTQYF.

The CDR3 protein is CAIKGEENTEAFF. The chain uses TRBV10-3 and TRBJ1-1; absent DNA, TCRdb's TRBD1 call cannot be checked. Germline V CDR1 and CDR2: ENHRY, SYGVKD. The CDR3 loop spans 13 amino acids.

This chain links TRBV5-1 with TRBJ2-2; there is no DNA to check the TCRdb D call of TRBD1. This CDR3 is 16 amino acids long. Germline-derived CDR1 and CDR2 are SGHRS and YFSETQ. CDR3 sequence reads: CASSLGSGPNTGELFF.

The rearrangement joins TRBV12-3 or TRBV12-4 to TRBJ1-2; the D call from TCRdb, TRBD1, cannot be confirmed without DNA. The CDR3 is 15 residues long. The CDR3 loop reads CASSQPGQGRLGYTF.

The J gene is TRBJ2-7, the V gene TRBV20-1; TCRdb outputs TRBD1, but without DNA this stays unchecked. CDR3 length: 15 residues. Per the germline V gene, CDR1 is DFQATT and CDR2 is SNEGSKA (reference sequence). The CDR3 protein is CSARDRDRDTYEQYF.